Listed here are 8 T cell receptor beta chains from one sample, sequenced in a study of beta chain features in type 1 diabetes. Whole-study findings and limits: The study found moderately but significantly shorter TCRB CDR3s in all four CD4+ subsets of Type 1 diabetes patients.

Sequencing targeted expressed TCRB transcripts, as all isolated RNA had been reverse transcribed. Measured with immunoSEQ multiplex PCR; TCRdb has only the in-frame clones, and not every one. The repertoire holds 250,000 or so clones, with about a fifth as singletons. No antigen is known for these receptors. The sequenced material came from naive CD4+ T cells from blood. Source of these receptors: a woman aged 40-49 years with type 1 diabetes.

This clone was seen more than once but under ten times. V gene TRBV7-9 combines with J gene TRBJ1-6, with D possibly matching TRBD1 (5 bases). CDR3 length: 18 residues. Trimming shortened V by 8 bases and J by 1 base, and 21 bases separated the two germline ends. Germline CDR1 is SEHNR and CDR2 is FQNEAQ (reference sequence). The CDR3, as DNA: TGTGCCAGCGCCCGAGAGACAGACAGCTTATCCTATAATTCACCCCTCCACTTT. Translation gives CASARETDSLSYNSPLHF.

The genes are TRBV5-8 and TRBJ2-3, with D possibly being TRBD1 (5 bases). Germline V lookup: CDR1 SGHTS, CDR2 YDEGEE. This CDR3 contains 15 residues. The ends were cut back, 4 bases at V and 0 bases at J, with 12 bases in the middle. The DNA for the CDR3 is TGTGCCAGCAGCCCTGACAGAACTAGCACAGATACGCAGTATTTT. It encodes CASSPDRTSTDTQYF.

This clone was detected a few times. The genes are TRBV5-1 and TRBJ2-7, with 14 bases fitting TRBD2. The CDR3 consists of 15 residues. Germline V gene data show CDR1 as SGHRS and CDR2 as YFSETQ. The trim removed 4 bases at V and 4 bases at J, leaving 4 bases unmatched. DNA for the CDR3: TGCGCCAGCAGCGCAGGACTAGCGGGAGGTTACGAGCAGTACTTC. It encodes CASSAGLAGGYEQYF. The full variable domain, rest sourced from reference TRBV5-1 and TRBJ2-7, is KAGVTQTPRYLIKTRGQQVTLSCSPISGHRSVSWYQQTPGQGLQFLFEYFSETQRNKGNFPGRFSGRQFSNSRSEMNVSTLELGDSALYLCASSAGLAGGYEQYFGPGTRLTVT.

This clone was picked up a small number of times. The chain couples TRBV6-6 to TRBJ2-2, with 11 bases identical to TRBD2. J gave up 1 base and V 6 bases, and 1 base lay outside the gene matches. The CDR3 is made up of 15 amino acids. Germline V gene lookup returns CDR1 MNHNY and CDR2 SVGAGI (reference sequence). The CDR3 sequence: CASRTSGGNTGELFF. The CDR3 DNA is TGTGCCAGCAGAACTAGCGGGGGGAACACCGGGGAGCTGTTTTTT.

J is TRBJ1-5 and V is TRBV30; D gene ambiguous. Deletions cut 2 bases from V and 7 bases from J, with 12 bases between. The CDR3 spans 13 residues. The germline gives CDR1 GTSNPN, CDR2 SVGIG (reference sequence). CDR3 loop: CAWSLTSNQPQHF. The CDR3 DNA follows: TGTGCCTGGAGTCTTACTTCGAACCAGCCCCAGCATTTT. Complete variable domain (other parts from reference TRBV30 and TRBJ1-5): SQTIHQWPATLVQPVGSPLSLECTVEGTSNPNLYWYRQAAGRGLQLLFYSVGIGQISSEVPQNLSASRPQDRQFILSSKKLLLSDSGFYLCAWSLTSNQPQHFGDGTRLSIL.

This clone appeared a few times. The genes are TRBV6-5 and TRBJ2-1; 8 bases map to TRBD2. CDR1 MNHEY and CDR2 SVGAGI come from the germline V gene. J was trimmed by 7 bases and V by 4 bases; bases with no gene match: 6. The CDR3 length is 14 residues. CDR3 protein: CASSFRLAFNEQFF. In DNA form, the CDR3 reads TGTGCCAGCAGTTTCCGACTAGCGTTTAATGAGCAGTTCTTC.

J is TRBJ2-1 and V is TRBV7-9; no clear D. The germline V gene encodes CDR1 SEHNR and CDR2 FQNEAQ (reference sequence). V shed 0 bases and J shed 0 bases, with 9 bases lying between them. The CDR3 runs 16 residues. CDR3 sequence: CASSLALVRSYNEQFF. The CDR3 nucleotides read TGTGCCAGCAGCTTAGCGCTAGTTCGCTCCTACAATGAGCAGTTCTTC.

This clone was detected a few times. The chain couples TRBV7-2 to TRBJ2-7, with 8 bases identical to TRBD2. With 4 bases clipped from V and 6 bases from J, the junction kept 8 bases outside the gene matches. This CDR3 region has 14 residues. Germline CDR1 is SGHTA and CDR2 is FQGNSA. In nucleotides, the CDR3 is TGTGCCAGCAGCTCGGGGGCGGGAGGACTCGAGCAGTACTTC. This gives the protein CASSSGAGGLEQYF.